The 19 T cell receptor beta chains in this list originate from one sample, sequenced in a study of cytotoxic CD8 clonotypes in ibrutinib-treated CLL. Using immunoSEQ multiplex PCR, the repertoire was profiled, and TCRdb retains in-frame clones only, with some absent. The repertoire holds around 140,000 clones, around 84% seen once, with 6.5% to 8% in the top ten. The input for sequencing was PBMCs, taken after 36 months of ibrutinib treatment. All receptors come from a human donor with chronic lymphocytic leukemia.

This chain uses TRBV27 with TRBJ2-3; the match to TRBD2 covers 13 bases. The ends lost 2 bases at V and 7 bases at J; junction bases unmatched: 6. Germline V gives CDR1 MNHEY, CDR2 SMNVEV (reference sequence). CDR3 length equals 16 residues. The CDR3 sequence is CASSLTSGRAMNTQYF. The DNA of the CDR3 is TGTGCCAGCAGTTTAACTAGCGGGAGGGCCATGAATACGCAGTATTTT.

This clone was detected a few times. The chain employs TRBV27 and TRBJ1-5; TRBD1 aligns across 7 bases. CDR3 size: 14 residues. V lost 6 bases, J lost 6 bases, and 8 bases stayed unmatched. Germline assignment: CDR1 MNHEY and CDR2 SMNVEV (reference sequence). Written as DNA, the CDR3 is TGTGCCAGCAGCTTAGAAGGGGGCCGTCAGCCCCAGCATTTT. Translating it yields CASSLEGGRQPQHF.

This chain joins TRBV6-5 and TRBJ1-5; D unclear. Germline CDR1 MNHEY, CDR2 SVGAGI. The CDR3 consists of 14 residues. V was pared by 5 bases and J by 7 bases, with 15 bases between. The CDR3 nucleotides are TGTGCCAGCAGTACCACAGTGGGGTTACAGCCCCAGCATTTT. Translation: CASSTTVGLQPQHF.

This chain links TRBV4-1 with TRBJ2-7; weak D call: TRBD2 (5 bases). Germline V CDR1 and CDR2: MGHRA, YSYEKL. This CDR3 contains 14 residues. The germline V and J ends were trimmed by 0 bases and 3 bases, with 9 bases remaining between them. CDR3 sequence reads: CASSQEGSGYEQYF. DNA of the CDR3: TGCGCCAGCAGCCAAGAGGGGAGCGGCTACGAGCAGTACTTC.

V usage is TRBV29-1 and J usage is TRBJ1-1; D unclear. Trimming stripped 7 bases from V and 1 base from J, with 13 bases between. The CDR3 length is 13 residues. Germline CDR1 SQVTM, CDR2 ANQGSEA. The CDR3: CSAGRSPNTEAFF. In DNA form, the CDR3 reads TGCAGCGCTGGGCGGTCCCCGAACACTGAAGCTTTCTTT.

The rearrangement joins TRBV5-1 to TRBJ2-7; D not certain. The CDR3 is 14 amino acids. The germline CDR1 and CDR2 sequences are SGHRS and YFSETQ. V shed 4 bases and J shed 1 base, with 12 bases lying between them. The DNA of the CDR3 is TGCGCCAGCAGCCCGGCCCTAGGGTCCTACGAGCAGTACTTC. Amino acids: CASSPALGSYEQYF.

This chain joins TRBV2 and TRBJ1-5; 8 nucleotides match TRBD1. Germline V lookup: CDR1 SNHLY, CDR2 FYNNEI. J gave up 6 bases and V 5 bases, and 3 bases lay outside the gene matches. The length of the CDR3 is 13 residues. The CDR3 nucleotides are TGTGCCAGCAGTTTTGACAGGGGTCAGCCCCAGCATTTT. It codes for CASSFDRGQPQHF. Supplemented by reference TRBV2 and TRBJ1-5, the full variable domain reads EPEVTQTPSHQVTQMGQEVILRCVPISNHLYFYWYRQILGQKVEFLVSFYNNEISEKSEIFDDQFSVERPDGSNFTLKIRSTKLEDSAMYFCASSFDRGQPQHFGDGTRLSIL.

The chain combines TRBV6-6 with TRBJ2-5, with D perhaps TRBD1 (5 bases). CDR3 length: 16 residues. Per the germline V gene, CDR1 is MNHNY and CDR2 is SVGAGI (reference sequence). Trimming shortened V by 2 bases and J by 4 bases, and 17 bases separated the two germline ends. This CDR3 reads CASSYVRAGSRETQYF. CDR3 bases: TGTGCCAGCAGTTACGTTAGGGCAGGGTCCAGAGAGACCCAGTACTTC.

The chain couples TRBV28 to TRBJ2-4; no definite D call. The CDR3 consists of 14 residues. Germline V CDR1 and CDR2: MDHEN, SYDVKM. The V and J ends lost 7 bases and 7 bases respectively, with 17 bases between them. Here the CDR3 reads CASTRASDNNIQYF. CDR3 DNA: TGTGCCAGCACCCGGGCCTCAGACAACAACATTCAGTACTTC. Filled out from reference TRBV28 and TRBJ2-4, the complete variable domain reads DVKVTQSSRYLVKRTGEKVFLECVQDMDHENMFWYRQDPGLGLRLIYFSYDVKMKEKGDIPEGYSVSREKKERFSLILESASTNQTSMYLCASTRASDNNIQYFGAGTRLSVL.

The chain is built from TRBV7-9 and TRBJ2-1; D is perhaps TRBD1 or TRBD2 (5 bases each). V lost 2 bases and J 6 bases, leaving 23 bases between the germline ends. The germline gives CDR1 SEHNR, CDR2 FQNEAQ (reference sequence). The CDR3 length is 18 residues. Here the CDR3 reads CASSLLEGTVDGVNEQFF. The CDR3 nucleotides read TGTGCCAGCAGCTTACTTGAGGGGACGGTGGACGGGGTCAATGAGCAGTTCTTC.

V gene TRBV20-1 combines with J gene TRBJ1-2; unclear D gene. The CDR3 runs to 11 residues. Looked up from germline, CDR1 is DFQATT and CDR2 is SNEGSKA (reference sequence). V lost 3 bases to trimming and J lost 7 bases, with 9 bases between them. The CDR3 loop is CSASARPGYTF. CDR3 nucleotide sequence: TGCAGTGCTAGCGCTCGTCCTGGCTACACCTTC.

This chain's CDR3 is CASSPNAGPYNEQFF. As DNA, the CDR3 is TGCGCCAGCAGCCCAAACGCAGGCCCTTACAATGAGCAGTTCTTC. The gene calls are TRBV5-1 and TRBJ2-1; D remains ambiguous. Trimming took 4 bases from V and 4 from J, leaving 15 bases between them. Germline CDR1 reads SGHRS; CDR2 reads YFSETQ. The CDR3 covers 15 residues.

This chain joins TRBV2 and TRBJ1-1; D perhaps matches TRBD1 (6 bases). The CDR3 has 14 amino acids. The V gene lost 7 bases and the J gene lost 0 bases, with 12 bases spanning the gap. Per the germline V gene, CDR1 is SNHLY and CDR2 is FYNNEI. DNA for the CDR3: TGTGCCAGCAATTACAGGGAATTGAACACTGAAGCTTTCTTT. The encoded protein is CASNYRELNTEAFF.

The chain combines TRBV27 with TRBJ2-1; D is unclear. Looked up from germline, CDR1 is MNHEY and CDR2 is SMNVEV (reference sequence). V lost 6 bases to trimming and J lost 6 bases, with 9 bases between them. CDR3 size: 12 residues. This CDR3 is CASSRQVNEQFF. The CDR3 nucleotides are TGTGCCAGCAGCAGGCAGGTCAATGAGCAGTTCTTC.

The chain links TRBV7-3 to TRBJ2-7; D gene unclear. Germline lookup yields CDR1 SGHTA and CDR2 FQGTGA. The CDR3 length is 13 residues. Trimming removed 5 bases from V and 6 bases from J, with 14 bases in between. CDR3 DNA sequence: TGTGCCAGCAGCGCCGGTTCTCTAGGCGAGCAGTACTTC. Its protein product is CASSAGSLGEQYF.

The rearrangement joins TRBV11-2 to TRBJ1-3; tentatively, D is TRBD1 (5 bases). This CDR3 contains 17 residues. Germline V gene data show CDR1 as SGHAT and CDR2 as FQNNGV. V was clipped by 5 bases and J by 2 bases, with 19 bases between them. DNA for the CDR3: TGTGCCAGCAGCATGCGGAGATCAGGGATCACTGGAAACACCATATATTTT. Its protein is CASSMRRSGITGNTIYF. The variable domain in full, completed from reference TRBV11-2 and TRBJ1-3, reads EAGVAQSPRYKIIEKRQSVAFWCNPISGHATLYWYQQILGQGPKLLIQFQNNGVVDDSQLPKDRFSAERLKGVDSTLKIQPAKLEDSAVYLCASSMRRSGITGNTIYFGEGSWLTVV.

The chain couples TRBV11-2 to TRBJ2-3; D uncertain. CDR1 and CDR2 from the germline V gene are SGHAT and FQNNGV. This CDR3 is 12 amino acids long. V lost 5 bases and J 0 bases, leaving 3 bases between the germline ends. The CDR3 loop is CASSRSTDTQYF. Here the CDR3 DNA reads TGTGCCAGCAGCCGGAGCACAGATACGCAGTATTTT. Complete variable domain (other parts from reference TRBV11-2 and TRBJ2-3): EAGVAQSPRYKIIEKRQSVAFWCNPISGHATLYWYQQILGQGPKLLIQFQNNGVVDDSQLPKDRFSAERLKGVDSTLKIQPAKLEDSAVYLCASSRSTDTQYFGPGTRLTVL.

The CDR3 nucleotides are TGTGCCAGCGGGGTAGAACTCTTGGAGCAGTTCTTC. Protein product: CASGVELLEQFF. The rearrangement links TRBV6-1 to TRBJ2-1; no clear D gene. Germline CDR1 and CDR2: MNHNS and SASEGT. The V end lost 8 bases, the J end lost 10 bases, and 15 bases lay between the germline ends. The CDR3 sequence is 12 residues long.

The chain combines TRBV18 with TRBJ1-1, with 8 positions matching TRBD1. Trimming cost V 3 bases and J 5 bases; bases outside gene matches: 5. The CDR3 has 14 residues. The V gene's germline CDR1 is KGHSH and CDR2 LQKENI. CDR3 nucleotide sequence: TGTGCCAGCTCACCTTCGACAGGGGTGACTGAAGCTTTCTTT. Amino acids: CASSPSTGVTEAFF.